This paragraph covers one T cell receptor (beta chain) sequence. The antigen this receptor binds is unknown. Base qualities are not provided; no much larger clone lies one nucleotide away. This entry is derived from a study of beta chain features in type 1 diabetes (dated by TCRdb to 2016 to 2018). About the study as a whole: Mean age, gender distribution, total cell number and subset yield were not different between patients and healthy donors. A total of roughly 98,000,000 sorted cells were examined across all samples, and RNA yield correlated strongly with the number of cells per subset. In the study, recently diagnosed type 1 diabetes patients and matched healthy donors were compared on the TCRB repertoires of their sorted circulating CD4+ T cell subsets. Naive and central memory subsets were obtained from all 28 donors, but regulatory and stem cell-like memory subsets were isolated from only 8 patients and roughly 8 healthy donors. Paper-wide results and their limitations: Sequencing cDNA rather than genomic DNA could over-represent highly expressing activated cells, although activation and CD3 levels did not differ between groups. A moderate but significant shortening of TCRB CDR3 length was observed in type 1 diabetes patients in all four CD4+ subsets. PCR may preferentially amplify shorter templates, but because patient and control samples were amplified and corrected together, any resulting skew would affect both groups equally. Naive, central memory and regulatory TCRB repertoires appeared more similar among patients than among healthy donors. Because the HLA sub-analyses included only small numbers of individuals, any influence of HLA type on TCRB rearrangement was left unresolved. Fewer insertions and more nucleotide deletions at VDJ recombination sites were observed in patients with type 1 diabetes, implying thymic rearrangement abnormalities.

Each donor gave one peripheral blood draw, averaging roughly 120 mL, which was collected into heparinised tubes. A BD FACSAria II was used to sort naive, central memory, regulatory and stem cell-like memory CD4+ T cells with a panel that included CD45RO, CCR7, CD25, CD127, CD95 and CD27. Every sorted population had a purity above 95%. Right away, PBMCs were isolated by Lymphoprep density gradient centrifugation and were stained directly, with no culture step. So that batch effects would be minimized, each experiment stained and sorted samples in pairs, pairing one healthy donor with one patient. V is reduced by 4 bases and J by 3 bases, leaving a spacing of 13 bases between them. CDR1 and CDR2 were assigned from the germline V gene as SGHVS and FQNEAQ. Spanning cysteine to phenylalanine, the CDR3 consists of 14 amino acids. Left in the record is the CDR3 DNA by itself, 42 bases read in frame from the first base.

The entire isolated RNA was reverse transcribed using the High Capacity cDNA Reverse Transcription Kit, and thus expressed TCRB transcripts were sequenced. For stem cell-like memory T cell samples, survey-depth immunoSEQ sequencing was used, averaging about 1.01 million total reads per sample. Sorted cells were lysed in RLT buffer, and RNA was extracted using DNase-treated RNeasy Micro or Mini kits according to cell number. Each cell subset was processed separately to prevent cross-contamination, with patient and healthy donor samples processed together. The immunoSEQ multiplex PCR was used to amplify TCRB sequences from cDNA, yielding 87-bp fragments that span the CDR3 region. Amplicons were sequenced on the Illumina HiSeq platform. From the authors' description of their analysis: PCR bias was corrected computationally using synthetic template baselines, and reads within Hamming distance 2 were collapsed, with unmergeable singletons discarded. Reads were aligned against IMGT so that V, D and J genes, CDR3 length and insertions or deletions at six rearrangement sites could be assigned. Within each subset, clonotype counts were normalized to sorted cell number, after which true diversity and Gini coefficients were computed with the tcR R package. Repertoire sharing was quantified using the overlap coefficient calculated on TCRB nucleotide sequences. What TCRdb holds here is the immuneACCESS table cut down to in-frame rearrangements. Part of the clones is not present; checked against another copy, under half of the missing clones reflect an unresolved V gene, and the others are unexplained. The V and J calls and clone size are taken from that table; D and trimming were inferred from the DNA. The sample profile shows roughly 50,000 clones; about 48% of them were found once. In total, the top ten clones hold roughly 0.13% of the sample.

The rearrangement combines TRBV7-8 with TRBJ2-7; a weak D assignment points to TRBD2 (5 bases agree). Input material: stem cell memory CD4+ T cells from blood. The cell subset or site label corresponds to: stem cell-like memory CD4+ T cells. This clonotype was sampled from a man younger than 40 with type 1 diabetes. The CDR3 is CASSSRLFGYEQYF. The base sequence is TGTGCCAGCAGCTCTAGACTATTCGGCTACGAGCAGTACTTC.